The rows below give T cell receptor beta chains drawn from one sample of a study of regulatory T cells in long-lasting Graves disease. TCRdb re-derived calls from the multiplex PCR reads in MiXCR, one entry per CDR3 protein. Here the sample spans about 500,000 distinct CDR3 sequences, approximately 12% being singletons. These data were also reused for a study on T cells in Graves' hyperthyroidism and ophthalmopathy.

The sample consisted of peripheral blood mononuclear cells (PBMCs), taken at new diagnosis, from a patient treated with antithyroid drugs. These receptors were collected from a woman under 40 with Graves disease. The CDR3 runs from the conserved cysteine through the conserved F or W. The order of the fields is V gene, J gene, CDR3 protein.

>TRBV19|TRBJ2-1
CASSIEPWSNEQFF
>TRBV3-1|TRBJ2-5
CASSQTFSYQETQYF
>TRBV20-1|TRBJ2-2
CSAMGGLNTGELFF
>TRBV7-3|TRBJ2-2
CASSPLGGVYTGELFF
>TRBV18|TRBJ1-3
CASSPTGDTIYF
>TRBV2|TRBJ2-1
CASSAKRDATRHNEQFF
>TRBV24-1|TRBJ2-1
CATSDYGQGRDEQFF
>TRBV5-1|TRBJ2-1
CASSAGTGSNNEQFF
>TRBV3-1|TRBJ1-6
CASSQGFPQSPLHF
>TRBV12-3/TRBV12-4|TRBJ1-3
CASRPGFDSGNTIYF